This entry features one T cell receptor (beta chain) sequence. What it binds is not known. Germline values: CDR1 LNHDA, CDR2 SQIVND (reference sequence). This CDR3 region has 12 residues. Trimming removed 2 bases at V and 3 bases at J, with 2 bases between. The entry originates in a study of graft-versus-host responses after intestinal transplantation. Study overall: Recipients had multivisceral, liver-intestinal, or isolated intestinal transplants. Every recipient had anti-thymocyte globulin induction and 2 to 4 years of tacrolimus plus steroids. The study, taken as a whole, reports: Early post-transplant HvG declines tracked with peak circulating GvH clone levels. The marrow of recipients harbored GvH clones, and ileum or blood showed some of them first.

The data were produced by immunoSEQ multiplex PCR, yet TCRdb's version contains in-frame clones alone and is incomplete. The data show approximately 110,000 clones, approximately 90% seen once. The sample was unstimulated CD4+ T cells sorted from spleen or lymph node cells, taken before transplant. The clonotype originates from a human donor who was the organ donor for an intestinal transplant. This chain uses TRBV19 with TRBJ1-5; no clear D gene. This CDR3 reads CASSIINQPQHF. In nucleotides, the CDR3 is TGTGCCAGTAGTATAATCAATCAGCCCCAGCATTTT.